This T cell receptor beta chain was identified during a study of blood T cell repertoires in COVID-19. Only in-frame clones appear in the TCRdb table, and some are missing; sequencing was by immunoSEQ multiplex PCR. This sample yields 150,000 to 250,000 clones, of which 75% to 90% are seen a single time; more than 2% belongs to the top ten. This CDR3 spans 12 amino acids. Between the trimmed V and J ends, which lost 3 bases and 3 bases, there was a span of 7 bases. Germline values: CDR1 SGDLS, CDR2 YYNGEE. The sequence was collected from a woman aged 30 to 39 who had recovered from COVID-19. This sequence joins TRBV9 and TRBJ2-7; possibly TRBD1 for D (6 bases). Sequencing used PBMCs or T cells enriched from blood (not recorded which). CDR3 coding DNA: TGTGCCAGCAGCGCGGACAGCTACGAGCAGTACTTC. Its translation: CASSADSYEQYF.